The 2 T cell receptor beta chains reported below all come from one sample, sequenced in a study of beta chain features in type 1 diabetes. The study reverse transcribed the entire isolated RNA, so it sequenced expressed TCRB transcripts. Produced via immunoSEQ multiplex PCR; TCRdb's table is partial and in-frame only. The data hold around 200,000 clones, with 10% to 15% observed a single time. The sample consisted of central memory CD4+ T cells from blood. The receptors derive from a woman between 18 and 29 years old in good health.

This clone showed up just a few times. The CDR3 DNA reads as TGTGCCAGCACCCTAAATAGCGGGAGAGGGGGTGGTGAGCAGTTCTTC. Translation: CASTLNSGRGGGEQFF. This chain joins TRBV7-9 and TRBJ2-1; 9 bases fit TRBD2. The germline CDR1 and CDR2 sequences are SEHNR and FQNEAQ (reference sequence). The CDR3 is made up of 16 amino acids. Trimming removed 7 bases from V and 9 bases from J; junction bases left unmatched: 16.

The chain has TRBV2 and TRBJ2-1; unclear D gene. CDR1 and CDR2 from the germline V gene are SNHLY and FYNNEI. This CDR3 is built from 13 residues. V was trimmed by 3 bases and J by 4 bases, leaving 7 bases between them. The DNA for the CDR3 is TGTGCCAGCAGTGATTCCACTTACAATGAGCAGTTCTTC. It yields the protein CASSDSTYNEQFF.